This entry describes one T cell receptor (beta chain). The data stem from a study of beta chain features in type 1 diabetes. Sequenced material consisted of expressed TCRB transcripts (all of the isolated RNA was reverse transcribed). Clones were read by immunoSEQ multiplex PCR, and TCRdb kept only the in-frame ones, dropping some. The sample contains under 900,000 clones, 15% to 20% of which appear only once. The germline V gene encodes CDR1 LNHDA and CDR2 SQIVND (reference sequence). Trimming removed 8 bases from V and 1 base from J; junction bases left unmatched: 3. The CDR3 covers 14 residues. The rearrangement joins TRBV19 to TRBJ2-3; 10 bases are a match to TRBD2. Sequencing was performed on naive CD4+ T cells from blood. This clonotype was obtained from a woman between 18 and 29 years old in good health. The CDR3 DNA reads TGTGCCAGTCGTCTAGCGGGAGGCACAGATACGCAGTATTTT. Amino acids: CASRLAGGTDTQYF. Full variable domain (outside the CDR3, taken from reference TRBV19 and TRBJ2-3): DGGITQSPKYLFRKEGQNVTLSCEQNLNHDAMYWYRQDPGQGLRLIYYSQIVNDFQKGDIAEGYSVSREKKESFPLTVTSAQKNPTAFYLCASRLAGGTDTQYFGPGTRLTVL.